This T cell receptor (beta chain) was captured by sequencing in a study of shared clonotypes between healthy human individuals. Overall study context: Each donor contributed plates that comprised three CD4 naive, three CD4 memory, two CD8 naive and one CD8 memory. Study results and limitations: Relative to their counterparts shared across all four donors, non-shared clonotypes exhibited diminished generation probabilities.

The sample holds a few counts of this clone. The antigen is not known. An assay was performed, and its level was deep. Repertoires were generated with immunoSEQ multiplex PCR, while TCRdb's copy carries only in-frame clones and drops some. This sample yields 2 million to 3 million clones, of which more than 85% are seen a single time; about 0.39% belongs to the top ten. Splitting the CD4+ cells yielded a CD45RA+ naive subset and a CD45RA-negative memory subset. Germline V lookup: CDR1 MNHEY, CDR2 SMNVEV (reference sequence). J was trimmed by 10 bases and V by 0 bases; bases with no gene match: 5. The CDR3 is 13 amino acids.

The sequenced material came from naive CD4+ T cells from PBMCs. Indicated subset: CD45RA+ positively selected. The chain links TRBV27 to TRBJ1-1, with 7 nucleotides matching TRBD1. The origin of this receptor is a man between 18 and 35 years old in good health. Some clones in this sample may be carry-over from other donors' samples. CDR3 protein: CASSLSGRGVAFF. CDR3 DNA sequence: TGTGCCAGCAGTTTATCAGGCAGGGGGGTAGCTTTCTTT.